This T cell receptor beta chain was sequenced for a study of radiation and T cells in renal cell carcinoma. Looked up from germline, CDR1 is SGDLS and CDR2 is YYNGEE. This CDR3 comprises 15 residues. The trim removed 4 bases at V and 1 base at J, leaving 6 bases unmatched. Method: immunoSEQ multiplex PCR; TCRdb's copy keeps in-frame clones and lacks some. The profile shows 150,000 to 200,000 clones, about 85% of them singletons. Time point meaning: blood 4 weeks post-SBRT, at nephrectomy. Treatment of the sample: 15 Gy SBRT to primary tumor, nephrectomy 4 weeks later. This renal cell carcinoma was of the clear cell type.

Sequenced here: blood, sampled from a patient whose treatment included radiotherapy and nephrectomy. The V call is TRBV9, the J call TRBJ1-1; 8 bases line up with TRBD1. This clonotype was sampled from a woman between 45 and 60 years old with renal cell carcinoma. The CDR3 nucleotides are TGTGCCAGCAGCCCTATGGACAGGGAGAACACTGAAGCTTTCTTT. Translating it yields CASSPMDRENTEAFF.